A single T cell receptor (beta chain) is shown here with its context. This clonotype has more than one count but fewer than ten. Its binding antigen is unknown. No base quality values were provided; no much bigger clone lies one nucleotide off. Library method: PCR. At the Johns Hopkins FTIC core, DNA from the cultured CD4+ T cells underwent TCR sequencing with the Oncomine TCR Beta short-read assay. The QIAamp micro DNA kit was used to extract genomic DNA from the cultured CD4+ T cells. The Oncomine TCR Beta libraries from cultured CD4+ T cells were pooled using unique dual indexes and then sequenced on an Illumina iSeq 100. As for the original processing: Non-productive sequences were filtered out, and CDR3s that did not start with C, did not end with F or W, or were shorter than 7 amino acids were discarded. The MANAFEST web application identified antigen-specific clonotypes by comparing peptide-stimulated wells against reference wells and other culture wells. For a clone to be called positive, the clone needed an FDR below 0.05, an odds ratio above 5, and a productive frequency above 0.1% in at least two of three replicate wells. A clonotype counted as cross-reactive if it showed significant expansion both in the SARS-CoV-2 spike wells and in at least one common cold coronavirus spike condition. Similarity between CDR3 sequences was evaluated in R version 3.6.1 using Levenshtein distances (stringdist) and unrooted phylogenetic trees (ape). Clones were called with MiXCR by TCRdb after fastp trimmed the public reads at Q25, and only in-frame beta chains were retained. Merged by CDR3 protein, the rows form single entries marked with the most common genes and DNA. It is TCRdb's table, rather than the study itself, that gives the V and J calls and clone size. In all, the sample holds 12,000 to 15,000 distinct CDR3 sequences, and under 75% of those were seen once. The biggest ten clones account for approximately 15% of the sample.

This entry is derived from a study of vaccination and CD4 T cells after COVID-19 (dated 2022 in TCRdb). Broadly, across the study: Convalescent patients had a positive SARS-CoV-2 result on nasal swab PCR, and of these patients, several had mild disease and one had severe disease. Six males and four females were included in the convalescent cohort, with two Hispanic individuals, seven Caucasians, two Asians and one multiracial person represented. Two doses of either the Pfizer-BioNTech BNT162b2 vaccine (n=8) or the Moderna mRNA-1273 vaccine (n=2) were administered to participants. Post-COVID blood samples were collected from convalescent patients a median of approximately 93 days after diagnosis, with a range of roughly 30 to 161 days. Post-vaccine blood samples were obtained a median of approximately 74 days after the second vaccine dose, with a range of about 13 to 241 days. The cultures were stimulated with overlapping spike peptide pools from SARS-CoV-2 and from the common cold coronaviruses HCoV-NL63, HCoV-OC43 and HCoV-229E. In control cultures, a CEFX viral epitope pool was used as positive control, an HIV-1 Nef peptide pool was used as negative control, or no peptide was added. The spike-specific CD4+ TCR repertoire was compared before and after mRNA vaccination in approximately ten COVID-19 convalescent patients and a few infection-naive healthy vaccine recipients.

The treatment or condition label on this specimen signifies: approximately 9-day PBMC culture with coronavirus spike peptide pools or control peptides (ViraFEST assay). The ViraFEST assay, used in the study, expanded antigen-specific T cells with peptide pools and then identified the expanded clonotypes through TCR sequencing. The positive SARS-CoV-2 PCR tests of the convalescent patients were dated from March to December 2020, before the Alpha, Beta and Delta variants emerged in the United States. PBMCs were cultured at around 2 million per well in IMDM supplemented with approximately 5.3% human AB serum and around 9.5 IU/ml IL-2, with around 10 ug/ml peptide pools added. On days 3 and 7, half of the culture medium was replaced with fresh IL-2-containing medium. CD4+ T cells were isolated after approximately eleven days of culture through negative selection using the EasySep CD4+ T cell isolation kit. PBMCs were separated from whole blood using Ficoll-Paque Plus gradient centrifugation and then either used fresh or cryopreserved at -140C. In general, triplicate wells were set up for every culture condition.

Taken from cysteine to phenylalanine, the CDR3 has 13 residues. The sequence is cut down to CDR3 DNA, 39 bases in frame from base 1. V is reduced by 5 bases and J by 4 bases, leaving a spacing of 11 bases between them. Study-wide findings and limitations: The median number of SARS-CoV-2-reactive clonotypes rose from around 22 after infection to 35 to 45 after vaccination, but the change was not significant. Relatively few convalescent patients were included in the study, and early timepoints after natural infection were not analyzed. In convalescent patients, a median around 85% of post-vaccine SARS-CoV-2-reactive clones were detected only after vaccination, and vaccine-specific priming was suggested by this finding. In convalescent patients, nearly all vaccine-specific clones (304 of 307) were found to be mono-reactive for SARS-CoV-2 spike rather than cross-reactive with common cold coronaviruses.

This sequence originates from a human donor who had recovered from COVID-19. The chain couples TRBV12-3 or TRBV12-4 to TRBJ2-5; TRBD2 is a possible D gene, resting on 6 matching bases. The specimen sequenced was CD4+ T cells from blood, cultured in vitro. At the DNA level, the sequence is TGTGCCAGCAGTCCGACTAGTTTAGAGACCCAGTACTTC. Translation gives CASSPTSLETQYF.